These 20 T cell receptor beta chains came from one sample sequenced in a study of T cell changes during pregnancy in multiple sclerosis. Method: immunoSEQ multiplex PCR; TCRdb's copy keeps in-frame clones and lacks some. The profile shows about 43,000 clones, roughly 90% of them singletons. This specimen was peripheral blood, taken in the second trimester of pregnancy. These receptors were obtained from a female donor in good health, enrolled as a control in a pregnancy study.

V and J are TRBV19 and TRBJ2-1, with TRBD2 matching over 7 bases. Germline CDR1 is LNHDA and CDR2 is SQIVND (reference sequence). The CDR3 covers 18 residues. Losses at the gene ends were 4 bases for V and 0 bases for J; bases not matched to a gene: 12. Here the CDR3 reads CASSTTVMRGSSYNEQFF. The CDR3 bases are TGTGCCAGTAGTACTACCGTTATGCGGGGGAGCTCCTACAATGAGCAGTTCTTC.

The rearrangement links TRBV7-2 to TRBJ2-3; D possibly corresponds to TRBD2 (5 bases). CDR1 SGHTA and CDR2 FQGNSA come from the germline V gene. This CDR3 comprises 14 residues. The CDR3 DNA is TGTGCTAGTCGGCTAGCAGTGAGCACAGATACGCAGTATTTT. Encoded protein: CASRLAVSTDTQYF. Complete variable domain (other parts from reference TRBV7-2 and TRBJ2-3): GAGVSQSPSNKVTEKGKDVELRCDPISGHTALYWYRQSLGQGLEFLIYFQGNSAPDKSGLPSDRFSAERTGGSVSTLTIQRTQQEDSAVYLCASRLAVSTDTQYFGPGTRLTVL.

The rearrangement links TRBV2 to TRBJ2-7; 9 positions match TRBD1. From germline, CDR1 is SNHLY and CDR2 FYNNEI. With 6 bases clipped from V and 0 bases from J, the junction kept 6 bases outside the gene matches. The length of the CDR3 is 15 residues. The CDR3 is CASSPGTGSSYEQYF. DNA of the CDR3: TGTGCCAGCAGCCCCGGGACAGGGAGCTCCTACGAGCAGTACTTC.

This chain uses TRBV10-3 with TRBJ1-4; D gene unclear. The CDR3 sequence is 12 residues long. The germline CDR1 and CDR2 sequences are ENHRY and SYGVKD. V was trimmed by 1 base and J by 11 bases, leaving 8 bases between them. CDR3 residues: CAISEWGEKLFF. The CDR3 coding sequence is TGTGCCATCAGTGAGTGGGGAGAGAAACTGTTTTTT.

Here the CDR3 DNA reads TGTGCCAGCAGCTTGACTCTTAGCGGGAACTACAATGAGCAGTTCTTC. Amino acids: CASSLTLSGNYNEQFF. This rearrangement joins TRBV7-8 to TRBJ2-1, with 8 nucleotides matching TRBD2. CDR1 and CDR2 (germline): SGHVS, FQNEAQ. The V and J ends lost 3 bases and 3 bases, in that order; junction bases with no gene match: 7. The CDR3 length is 16 residues.

The CDR3 loop reads CASSQEKPMTGWNEQYF. In DNA, the CDR3 is TGCGCCAGCAGCCAAGAAAAACCTATGACAGGGTGGAACGAGCAGTACTTC. The chain carries TRBV4-3 and TRBJ2-7, with TRBD1 matching over 7 bases. V dropped 0 bases and J dropped 5; count of bases not matched to a gene: 13. This CDR3 has 17 residues. Per germline, CDR1 LGHNA and CDR2 YSLEER.

The rearrangement joins TRBV6-5 to TRBJ2-7; tentative D call: TRBD1 (6 bases). Trimming stripped 7 bases from V and 5 bases from J, with 21 bases between. In germline, CDR1 is MNHEY, CDR2 SVGAGI. CDR3 length: 15 amino acids. CDR3 protein: CASIKTQGSLDEQYF. The DNA of the CDR3 is TGTGCCAGCATTAAGACACAGGGCTCCTTAGACGAGCAGTACTTC.

This clone was detected a few times. The chain is built from TRBV10-3 and TRBJ1-1, with a tentative D call TRBD1 (5 bases). There are 12 residues in the CDR3. Deletions cut 10 bases from V and 1 base from J, with 10 bases between. Germline V lookup: CDR1 ENHRY, CDR2 SYGVKD. The CDR3 here is CATQGGNTEAFF. CDR3 coding DNA: TGTGCCACCCAGGGAGGGAACACTGAAGCTTTCTTT.

CDR3 loop: CASSPRGTSTDTQYF. The CDR3 nucleotides are TGTGCCAGCAGCCCCCGGGGGACTAGCACAGATACGCAGTATTTT. This chain uses TRBV21-1 with TRBJ2-3; the table's D call, TRBD2, has no DNA check behind it. TRBV21-1 is a known pseudogene. The CDR3 runs to 15 residues.

This chain's CDR3 is CASSFAGGETQYF. As DNA, the CDR3 is TGTGCCAGCAGCTTTGCGGGGGGAGAGACCCAGTACTTC. This rearrangement joins TRBV7-9 to TRBJ2-5, with 8 nucleotides matching TRBD2. Losses at the gene ends were 3 bases for V and 4 bases for J; bases not matched to a gene: 1. Germline loops: CDR1 SEHNR, CDR2 FQNEAQ (reference sequence). This CDR3 has 13 amino acids. Looking up the rest from reference TRBV7-9 and TRBJ2-5 gives the full variable domain: DTGVSQNPRHKITKRGQNVTFRCDPISEHNRLYWYRQTLGQGPEFLTYFQNEAQLEKSRLLSDRFSAERPKGSFSTLEIQRTEQGDSAMYLCASSFAGGETQYFGPGTRLLVL.

The chain combines TRBV30 with TRBJ1-4, with 10 bases matching TRBD1. Germline CDR1 reads GTSNPN; CDR2 reads SVGIG (reference sequence). V lost 2 bases and J lost 7; bases outside the gene matches: 4. CDR3 length: 14 residues. The DNA for the CDR3 is TGTGCCTGGAGTCCGGACAGGGGGTTTGAAAAACTGTTTTTT. The encoded protein is CAWSPDRGFEKLFF.

The chain recombines TRBV30 with TRBJ2-1, with 15 bases aligning to TRBD2. V was clipped by 3 bases and J by 14 bases; unmatched bases: 8. This CDR3 contains 14 residues. Germline V gives CDR1 GTSNPN, CDR2 SVGIG (reference sequence). CDR3 bases: TGTGCCTGGAGAAGACCGGGACTAGCGGGGGGAAAGTTCTTC. Amino acid sequence: CAWRRPGLAGGKFF.

The gene calls are TRBV4-1 and TRBJ2-5; D possibly corresponds to TRBD1 (5 bases). This CDR3 is 13 amino acids long. Germline lookup yields CDR1 MGHRA and CDR2 YSYEKL. V dropped 3 bases and J dropped 5 bases, with 10 bases sitting between them. The CDR3 bases are TGCGCCAGCAGCCACCCGCCAGGGGAGACCCAGTACTTC. It yields the protein CASSHPPGETQYF.

The rearrangement uses TRBV7-8 and TRBJ2-1; 9 positions agree with TRBD2. In germline, CDR1 is SGHVS, CDR2 FQNEAQ. V shed 5 bases and J 7 bases; nucleotides not matched to a gene: 9. This CDR3 comprises 15 residues. CDR3 DNA: TGTGCCAGCAGCGCCGCGGGGGGGCCCGGGAATGAGCAGTTCTTC. Translating it yields CASSAAGGPGNEQFF.

This chain joins TRBV2 and TRBJ1-2; 7 bases are shared with TRBD1. Trimming cost V 9 bases and J 5 bases; bases outside gene matches: 15. This CDR3 has 15 residues. The germline gives CDR1 SNHLY, CDR2 FYNNEI. The DNA for the CDR3 is TGTGCCAGAAACACAGGGGTAGGGTCCCCTTATGGCTACACCTTC. It codes for CARNTGVGSPYGYTF.

V gene TRBV11-1 combines with J gene TRBJ2-5; 11 bases fit TRBD2. Losses at the gene ends were 5 bases for V and 4 bases for J; bases not matched to a gene: 6. In germline, CDR1 is SGHAT, CDR2 FQDESV (reference sequence). The CDR3 is 15 residues long. In DNA form, the CDR3 reads TGTGCCAGCAGCATCCCGACTAGCGGGACAGAGACCCAGTACTTC. It codes for CASSIPTSGTETQYF.

This chain links TRBV6-5 with TRBJ1-5, with TRBD1 matching 8 bases. CDR1 and CDR2 (germline): MNHEY, SVGAGI. CDR3 length: 14 residues. Losses at the gene ends were 5 bases for V and 7 bases for J; bases not matched to a gene: 7. For the CDR3, the DNA is TGTGCCAGCAGTCCCAGGGGGCTCGGGCAGCCCCAGCATTTT. Its translation is CASSPRGLGQPQHF.

The chain joins TRBV4-1 to TRBJ1-2; a possible D gene is TRBD1 (6 bases). The V gene lost 4 bases and the J gene lost 0 bases, with 15 bases spanning the gap. Germline CDR1 is MGHRA and CDR2 is YSYEKL. The CDR3 loop spans 16 amino acids. This chain's CDR3 is CASSPTGQTANYGYTF. CDR3 in DNA: TGCGCCAGCAGCCCTACCGGACAGACGGCTAACTATGGCTACACCTTC.

This clone has a single count. The J gene is TRBJ1-2, the V gene TRBV7-2, with unresolved D. The CDR3 loop spans 14 amino acids. CDR1 is SGHTA, CDR2 FQGNSA, per germline. V was clipped by 1 base and J by 8 bases, with 14 bases between them. The CDR3: CASSLGPALDGYTF. The CDR3 DNA reads as TGTGCCAGCAGCTTAGGGCCAGCCCTAGACGGCTACACCTTC.

This clone turned up a few times. The rearrangement joins TRBV19 to TRBJ1-1; D possibly corresponds to TRBD1 (5 bases). Germline CDR1 reads LNHDA; CDR2 reads SQIVND (reference sequence). This CDR3 comprises 13 residues. V shed 5 bases and J shed 1 base, with 8 bases lying between them. The CDR3 DNA sequence: TGTGCCAGTAGTGCGCAGGGGAACACTGAAGCTTTCTTT. It is translated as CASSAQGNTEAFF.